Shown below are 19 T cell receptor beta chains from a single sample sequenced in a study of graft-versus-host responses after intestinal transplantation. Clones were sequenced by immunoSEQ multiplex PCR, and TCRdb holds only the in-frame ones, with some missing. The sample lists about 14,000 clones, roughly a third occurring once. Co-plated with approximately 200,000 CFSE-labeled responder cells were approximately 200,000 irradiated, violet-dye-labeled stimulator cells. The input for sequencing was alloreactive CD8+ T cells from a mixed lymphocyte reaction culture, taken before intestinal transplant. Subset noted: CFSE-low proliferating T cells sorted from roughly six-day pre-transplant mixed lymphocyte reaction (GvH or HvG direction). Receptors were obtained from a human patient who received an intestinal transplant.

This clone appeared once. The chain carries TRBV11-2 and TRBJ2-2; the D gene is possibly TRBD2 (5 bases). This CDR3 contains 14 residues. The germline V gene has CDR1 SGHAT and CDR2 FQNNGV. V lost 5 bases and J lost 2, with 9 bases in between. The CDR3 reads CASSLSGNTGELFF. The CDR3 DNA is TGTGCCAGCAGCCTAAGCGGAAACACCGGGGAGCTGTTTTTT.

The rearrangement uses TRBV7-9 and TRBJ2-2, with D perhaps being TRBD1 or TRBD2 (5 bases each). The CDR3 totals 15 residues. Trimming shortened V by 6 bases and J by 5 bases, and 16 bases separated the two germline ends. Germline-derived CDR1 and CDR2 are SEHNR and FQNEAQ (reference sequence). The chain's CDR3 is CASRSLRGPTGELFF. The CDR3 coding sequence is TGTGCCAGCAGGTCTCTACGGGGACCTACCGGGGAGCTGTTTTTT.

CDR3 region: CASSQVAVAGGETQYF. For the CDR3, the DNA is TGTGCCAGCAGCCAGGTCGCCGTCGCGGGGGGAGAGACCCAGTACTTC. This chain connects TRBV7-9 to TRBJ2-5; 8 nucleotides agree with TRBD2. CDR1 and CDR2 from the germline V gene are SEHNR and FQNEAQ (reference sequence). The CDR3 runs to 16 residues. Losses at the gene ends were 5 bases for V and 4 bases for J; bases not matched to a gene: 12.

V is TRBV4-1 and J is TRBJ2-1, with D possibly TRBD1 on 5 matching bases. V lost 1 base and J 6 bases, leaving 10 bases between the germline ends. There are 14 residues in the CDR3. Per the germline V gene, CDR1 is MGHRA and CDR2 is YSYEKL. CDR3 DNA sequence: TGCGCCAGCAGCCAAGTTCAGGGCCCCAATGAGCAGTTCTTC. It translates to CASSQVQGPNEQFF.

The rearrangement links TRBV6-6 to TRBJ1-1; D is unclear. The CDR3 length is 16 residues. Germline CDR1 is MNHNY and CDR2 is SVGAGI (reference sequence). Trimming left V 0 bases short and J 0 bases short, with 11 bases between. The CDR3 DNA reads as TGTGCCAGCAGTTACTCTCCAGAGACGGTGAACACTGAAGCTTTCTTT. This gives the protein CASSYSPETVNTEAFF.

The gene calls are TRBV29-1 and TRBJ2-1, with 10 nucleotides matching TRBD2. The V gene end was trimmed by 1 base and the J gene end by 0 bases; junction bases not matched to a gene: 9. Germline-derived CDR1 and CDR2 are SQVTM and ANQGSEA. The CDR3 is 18 residues long. This chain's CDR3 is CSVEGLSSGGLSYNEQFF. CDR3 DNA sequence: TGCAGCGTTGAAGGGTTGTCTAGCGGGGGCCTCTCCTACAATGAGCAGTTCTTC.

Only a few counts were recorded for this clone. V usage is TRBV4-2 and J usage is TRBJ2-1; 14 nucleotides agree with TRBD2. The J segment lost 7 bases and the V segment lost 2 bases, leaving 7 bases of the junction unmatched. Germline-derived CDR1 and CDR2 are LGHNA and YNFKEQ. The CDR3 spans 17 residues. CDR3 loop: CASSQLTGLAGENEQFF. The CDR3 coding sequence is TGTGCCAGCAGCCAACTAACGGGACTAGCGGGGGAGAATGAGCAGTTCTTC.

This clone was counted between two and nine times. The V and J genes are TRBV6-1 and TRBJ2-5, with D unclear. V was clipped by 1 base and J by 5 bases, with 11 bases between them. This CDR3 has 14 residues. The germline gives CDR1 MNHNS, CDR2 SASEGT. The CDR3 DNA reads TGTGCCAGCAGTGAAGAGCAACTAAGGGAGACCCAGTACTTC. This translates into CASSEEQLRETQYF.

This chain connects TRBV9 to TRBJ1-4, with D unclear. V lost 2 bases, J lost 0 bases, and 14 bases lay in between. Germline V lookup: CDR1 SGDLS, CDR2 YYNGEE. The CDR3 length is 17 residues. In DNA form, the CDR3 reads TGTGCCAGCAGCGTTGGAAATTCAGGTACAACTAATGAAAAACTGTTTTTT. Amino acid sequence: CASSVGNSGTTNEKLFF.

This clone was seen more than once but under ten times. This chain connects TRBV7-6 to TRBJ2-1; 11 bases line up with TRBD1. Germline values: CDR1 SGHVS, CDR2 FNYEAQ. There are 16 residues in the CDR3. The V and J ends lost 10 bases and 2 bases, in that order; junction bases with no gene match: 10. The CDR3 region is CATTKGTGGPYNEQFF. CDR3 nucleotide sequence: TGTGCCACTACTAAAGGGACAGGGGGTCCCTACAATGAGCAGTTCTTC.

The V call is TRBV6-5, the J call TRBJ2-7; D could derive from TRBD1 or TRBD2 (6 bases each). Deletions cut 2 bases from V and 3 bases from J, with 11 bases between. This CDR3 has 14 amino acids. Germline values: CDR1 MNHEY, CDR2 SVGAGI. The CDR3 DNA reads TGTGCCAGCAGTTACAGTGGGGGGCTCTACGAGCAGTACTTC. This encodes CASSYSGGLYEQYF.

This clone appeared a few times. The rearrangement links TRBV5-8 to TRBJ1-1; D is perhaps TRBD1 (5 bases). This CDR3 spans 16 amino acids. Trimming shortened V by 3 bases and J by 4 bases, and 19 bases separated the two germline ends. The germline gives CDR1 SGHTS, CDR2 YDEGEE. Here the CDR3 reads CASSYGIGNGGTEAFF. For the CDR3, the DNA is TGTGCCAGCAGCTACGGCATAGGGAATGGGGGCACTGAAGCTTTCTTT.

The rearrangement uses TRBV7-9 and TRBJ2-7; D might be TRBD1 or TRBD2, each matching 6 bases. This CDR3 spans 14 amino acids. CDR1 is SEHNR, CDR2 FQNEAQ, per germline (reference sequence). Trimming took 5 bases from V and 1 from J, leaving 12 bases between them. The CDR3 here is CASSLGGQSYEQYF. Here the CDR3 DNA reads TGTGCCAGCAGCCTGGGGGGACAATCCTACGAGCAGTACTTC.

This clone was seen a handful of times. This chain links TRBV30 with TRBJ2-6; weak D call: TRBD2 (5 bases). Trimming took 1 base from V and 0 from J, leaving 7 bases between them. The CDR3 loop spans 15 amino acids. Germline V gene data show CDR1 as GTSNPN and CDR2 as SVGIG (reference sequence). CDR3 nucleotide sequence: TGTGCCTGGAGTGCGGGGAACTCTGGGGCCAACGTCCTGACTTTC. This sequence encodes CAWSAGNSGANVLTF.

This sequence joins TRBV5-6 and TRBJ1-2; D call uncertain. Per the germline V gene, CDR1 is SGHDT and CDR2 is YYEEEE. The CDR3 covers 11 residues. The V and J ends lost 0 bases and 6 bases respectively, with 3 bases between them. The CDR3 loop is CASSLEDGYTF. In nucleotides, the CDR3 is TGTGCCAGCAGCTTGGAGGATGGCTACACCTTC.

The chain is built from TRBV11-2 and TRBJ2-3, with D perhaps TRBD1 (5 bases). Germline CDR1 is SGHAT and CDR2 is FQNNGV. V lost 4 bases, J lost 5 bases, and 16 bases lay in between. The CDR3 spans 15 residues. The CDR3 DNA sequence: TGTGCCAGCAGCTCTAATCCCCTCCAGGGAGATACGCAGTATTTT. Amino acids: CASSSNPLQGDTQYF.

The chain is built from TRBV29-1 and TRBJ1-2; D ambiguous. Germline V gene sequence: CDR1 SQVTM, CDR2 ANQGSEA. V lost 0 bases and J lost 2, with 13 bases in between. The CDR3 has 15 residues. The DNA for the CDR3 is TGCAGCGTTGAAGATGAACAGCCGGCCAACTATGGCTACACCTTC. Encoded protein: CSVEDEQPANYGYTF. Complete variable domain (other parts from reference TRBV29-1 and TRBJ1-2): SAVISQKPSRDICQRGTSLTIQCQVDSQVTMMFWYRQQPGQSLTLIATANQGSEATYESGFVIDKFPISRPNLTFSTLTVSNMSPEDSSIYLCSVEDEQPANYGYTFGSGTRLTVV.

This clone showed up just a few times. The chain joins TRBV4-1 to TRBJ2-1; D remains unclear. The V end was cut by 0 bases, the J end by 6 bases, with 9 bases between. The CDR3 loop spans 14 amino acids. Per the germline V gene, CDR1 is MGHRA and CDR2 is YSYEKL. The CDR3 region has the DNA TGCGCCAGCAGCCAAGATGGACCGATCAATGAGCAGTTCTTC. Residues: CASSQDGPINEQFF.

The chain combines TRBV19 with TRBJ2-7; 7 bases line up with TRBD1. The CDR3 length is 13 residues. Trimming removed 5 bases from V and 6 bases from J; junction bases left unmatched: 7. Germline assignment: CDR1 LNHDA and CDR2 SQIVND (reference sequence). The chain's CDR3 is CASSLGTAFEQYF. CDR3 DNA sequence: TGTGCCAGTAGTTTGGGGACAGCCTTCGAGCAGTACTTC.